The rows below give T cell receptor beta chains drawn from one sample of a study of siplizumab effects on memory and regulatory T cells. Using immunoSEQ multiplex PCR, the repertoire was profiled, and TCRdb retains in-frame clones only, with some absent. The sample holds around 95,000 clones; about 94% are singletons and the top ten take 1% to 1.5%. Sequenced input: non-Treg CD4+ T cells sorted from blood. The receptor source for this set is a human donor in good health. The CDR3 runs from the conserved cysteine through the conserved F or W. A D gene is named only where the DNA matches it firmly. Rows may omit the clone size; those that give it use once, few, many or a size class.

CDR3 length	D gene	clone size	V gene	J gene	CDR3 DNA	CDR3 protein
13	-	-	TRBV30	TRBJ2-4	TGTGCCTGGAGCGGAGGGCCTATAAACATTCAGTACTTC	CAWSGGPINIQYF
16	TRBD2	-	TRBV5-1	TRBJ2-1	TGCGCCAGCAGCTTGAGTACACTAGCGGCCTACAATGAGCAGTTCTTC	CASSLSTLAAYNEQFF
12	TRBD1	-	TRBV29-1	TRBJ2-7	TGCAGCGTAAGGGACAGGGGCTACGAGCAGTACTTC	CSVRDRGYEQYF
16	TRBD2	once	TRBV19	TRBJ2-3	TGTGCCAGTAGTCCCGAGCGGGAGCCGGTAGCAGATACGCAGTATTTT	CASSPEREPVADTQYF
12	-	-	TRBV6-6	TRBJ2-1	TGTGCCAGCAGTTACGTGGGGGATGAGCAGTTCTTC	CASSYVGDEQFF
14	-	once	TRBV28	TRBJ2-4	TGTGCCAGCAGTTTGGGGGTAGCCAAAAACATTCAGTACTTC	CASSLGVAKNIQYF
16	TRBD1	-	TRBV28	TRBJ1-5	TGTGCCAGCAGATGGACAGGGCGGCGTAGCAATCAGCCCCAGCATTTT	CASRWTGRRSNQPQHF
14	TRBD2	-	TRBV19	TRBJ2-1	TGTGCCAGTAGTGCAGTAGCGGGAGTCAGTGAGCAGTTCTTC	CASSAVAGVSEQFF
14	-	-	TRBV5-1	TRBJ2-4	TGCGCCAGCAGCTTACAGGGTAATTTGGACATTCAGTACTTC	CASSLQGNLDIQYF
13	TRBD2	-	TRBV18	TRBJ2-1	TGTGCCAGCTCACCGGGGACTAGTGGTGAGCAGTTCTTC	CASSPGTSGEQFF
15	TRBD1	-	TRBV28	TRBJ1-6	TGTGCCAGCAGTCCCGGGACAGCCCTTCGGTCACCCCTCCACTTT	CASSPGTALRSPLHF
16	-	-	TRBV28	TRBJ1-2	TGTGCCAGCAGTCCCGCCCCCGGGGGCGGTTTATTTGGCTACACCTTC	CASSPAPGGGLFGYTF
16	TRBD1	-	TRBV4-1	TRBJ1-1	TGCGCCAGCAGCCAAGTCGCAGGACAGGGGATTTCTGAAGCTTTCTTT	CASSQVAGQGISEAFF
16	-	-	TRBV10-1	TRBJ2-2	TGCGCCAGCAGTGAGGTTATACAGGAGAATACCGGGGAGCTGTTTTTT	CASSEVIQENTGELFF
15	TRBD2	-	TRBV7-7	TRBJ2-3	TGTGCTAGCAGCCCCCGGGAGGGAGGCACAGATACGCAGTATTTT	CASSPREGGTDTQYF
12	-	-	TRBV15	TRBJ2-7	TGTGCCACCAGCAGAGATTTTGGGGGGCAGTACTTC	CATSRDFGGQYF
16	TRBD2	few	TRBV11-1	TRBJ2-1	TGTGCCAGCAGCCAACGAGGTAGCGGGTCCTACAATGAGCAGTTCTTC	CASSQRGSGSYNEQFF
15	-	once	TRBV5-1	TRBJ2-2	TGCGCCAGCAGCTTGGCCCAGGGTGGGACCGGGGAGCTGTTTTTT	CASSLAQGGTGELFF
14	-	once	TRBV5-1	TRBJ2-2	TGCGCCAGCAGCCCCGCTAGCGAAACCGGGGAGCTGTTTTTT	CASSPASETGELFF
12	-	-	TRBV28	TRBJ2-7	TGTGCCAGCAGGGTATCCGGCTACGAGCAGTACTTC	CASRVSGYEQYF
17	-	-	TRBV27	TRBJ2-2	TGTGCCAGCAGTTTATATCTGACTTCGACGAACACCGGGGAGCTGTTTTTT	CASSLYLTSTNTGELFF
14	-	-	TRBV29-1	TRBJ1-1	TGCAGCGTCGCTAGGGGCCCTGCGAACACTGAAGCTTTCTTT	CSVARGPANTEAFF
14	-	few	TRBV29-1	TRBJ1-1	TGCAGCGTTGAACATGTGGACACTTACACTGAAGCTTTCTTT	CSVEHVDTYTEAFF
16	-	-	TRBV10-1	TRBJ2-6	TGCGCCAGCAGTGGGAATTCTCCGGGACTGGGGGACGTCCTGACTTTC	CASSGNSPGLGDVLTF
20	TRBD2	-	TRBV7-6	TRBJ2-7	TGTGCCAGCAGCTTAGCGTTTTTGCTAGCGGGACAACTCAGCTCCTACGAGCAGTACTTC	CASSLAFLLAGQLSSYEQYF
15	TRBD2	-	TRBV4-1	TRBJ2-5	TGCGCCAGCAGCCGCCCGGGACTAGTGTCGGGGACCCAGTACTTC	CASSRPGLVSGTQYF
11	-	-	TRBV12-1	TRBJ1-1	TGTGCCAGCAGACTCCAGGGGGGAGCTTTCTTT	CASRLQGGAFF
12	-	-	TRBV30	TRBJ2-7	TGTGCCTGGAGTTTTTATGCCTACGAGCAGTACTTC	CAWSFYAYEQYF
16	TRBD1	few	TRBV19	TRBJ2-5	TGTGCCAGTAGTATGAGGACAGGGGGGTACCAAGAGACCCAGTACTTC	CASSMRTGGYQETQYF
15	TRBD2	once	TRBV5-4	TRBJ2-5	TGTGCCAGCAGCTCCCTAGCGGGAGGGCTGGAGACCCAGTACTTC	CASSSLAGGLETQYF
17	TRBD1	once	TRBV28	TRBJ2-2	TGTGCCAGCAGTTTTCGGGACAGGGGGCCGTACACCGGGGAGCTGTTTTTT	CASSFRDRGPYTGELFF
18	-	-	TRBV6-1	TRBJ1-5	TGTGCCAGCAGTGAAGCGCTGGGGGGACCAGGCAGCAATCAGCCCCAGCATTTT	CASSEALGGPGSNQPQHF
13	-	-	TRBV6-6	TRBJ2-3	TGTGCCAGCAGTTACTCAGGCGAGGGTACGCAGTATTTT	CASSYSGEGTQYF
16	TRBD1	-	TRBV29-1	TRBJ2-1	TGCAGCGTTGGGAGGGCGATGGGACAGGGCTACAATGAGCAGTTCTTC	CSVGRAMGQGYNEQFF
13	TRBD2	-	TRBV6-1	TRBJ2-7	TGTGCCAGCAACGAGCGGGAAGTGACCGAGCAGTACTTC	CASNEREVTEQYF
12	-	-	TRBV2	TRBJ2-1	TGTGCCAGCAGACTTAGGGATAATGAGCAGTTCTTC	CASRLRDNEQFF
16	-	-	TRBV12-1	TRBJ2-1	TGTGCCAGCAGCTCCTCACAGGGGCCCCTGGGGAATGAGCAGTTCTTC	CASSSSQGPLGNEQFF
15	-	-	TRBV4-1	TRBJ1-2	TGCGCCAGCAGCCAAGGCGCAGGGGCGAACTATGGCTACACCTTC	CASSQGAGANYGYTF
15	TRBD1	-	TRBV19	TRBJ2-3	TGTGCCAGTAGTCCGAGGACAGGGGGCTCAGATACGCAGTATTTT	CASSPRTGGSDTQYF
14	-	-	TRBV19	TRBJ2-2	TGTGCCAGTAGTGAGGGGGGACGGACCGGGGAGCTGTTTTTT	CASSEGGRTGELFF
12	-	-	TRBV28	TRBJ2-7	TGTGCCAGCGGGCAGGGCTCCAACGAGCAGTACTTC	CASGQGSNEQYF